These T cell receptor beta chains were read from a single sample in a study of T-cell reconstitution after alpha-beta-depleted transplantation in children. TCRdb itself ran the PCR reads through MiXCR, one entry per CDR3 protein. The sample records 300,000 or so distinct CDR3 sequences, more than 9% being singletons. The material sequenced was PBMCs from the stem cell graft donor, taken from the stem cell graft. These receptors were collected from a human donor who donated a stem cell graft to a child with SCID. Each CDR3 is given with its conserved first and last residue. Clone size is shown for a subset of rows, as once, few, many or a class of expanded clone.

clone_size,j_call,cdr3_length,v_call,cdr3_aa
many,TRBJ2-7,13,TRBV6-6,CASSKGQTPEQYF
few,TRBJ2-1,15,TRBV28,CASSQTGAQYNEQFF
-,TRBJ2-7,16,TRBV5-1,CASSLATSGGAHEQYF
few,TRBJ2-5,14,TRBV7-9,CASSASGGEETQYF
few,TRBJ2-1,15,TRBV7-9,CASSLGTGADNEQFF
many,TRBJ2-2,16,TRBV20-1,CSARDKRTPLTGELFF
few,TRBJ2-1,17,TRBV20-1,CSAIPGTSGVPYHEQFF
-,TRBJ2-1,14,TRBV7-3,CASSAYGDYNEQFF
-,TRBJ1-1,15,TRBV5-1,CASSPRGGVNTEAFF
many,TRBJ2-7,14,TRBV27,CASSFFRDRGDQYF
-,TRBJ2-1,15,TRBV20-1,CSARGEWGARDEQFF
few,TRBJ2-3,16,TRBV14,CASSQLAGGPEDTQYF
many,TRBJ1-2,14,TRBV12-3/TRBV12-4,CASSFREVNYGYTF
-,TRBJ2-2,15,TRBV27,CASSLGDTRAGELFF
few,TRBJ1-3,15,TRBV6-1,CASSPDISSGNTIYF
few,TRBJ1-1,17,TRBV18,CASSPRTGTYTNTEAFF
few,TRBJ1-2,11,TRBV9,CASRREYGYTF
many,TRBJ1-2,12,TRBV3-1,CASSQASYGYTF
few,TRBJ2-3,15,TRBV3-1,CASSPGGGRSDTQYF
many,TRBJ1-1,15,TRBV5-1,CASSWRTGTNTEAFF
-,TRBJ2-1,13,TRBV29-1,CSAGLAGYNEQFF
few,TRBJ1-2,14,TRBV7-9,CASSISTGDDGYTF
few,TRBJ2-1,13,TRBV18,CASSPNRENEQFF
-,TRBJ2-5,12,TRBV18,CASSPTIETQYF
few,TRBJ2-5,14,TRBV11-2,CASSTRDGSGAQYF
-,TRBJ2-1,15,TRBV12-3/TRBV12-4,CASSYGTGSINEQFF
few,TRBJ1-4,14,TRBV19,CASSEFSTNEKLFF
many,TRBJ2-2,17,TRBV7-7,CASSLIPPGGLTGELFF
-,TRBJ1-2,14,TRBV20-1,CSASRDSVFVGYTF
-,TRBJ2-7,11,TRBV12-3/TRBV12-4,CASASAGEQYF
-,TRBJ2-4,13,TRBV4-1,CASSQERIDIQYF
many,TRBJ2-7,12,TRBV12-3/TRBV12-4,CASSFPVGEQYF
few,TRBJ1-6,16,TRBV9,CASSVEGTSYNSPLHF
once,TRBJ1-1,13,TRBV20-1,CSARDGRDTEAFF
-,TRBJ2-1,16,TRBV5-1,CASSPVVERGGNEQFF
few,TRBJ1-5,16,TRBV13,CASSWGGTDSNQPQHF
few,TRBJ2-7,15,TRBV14,CASSQDSQISYEQYF
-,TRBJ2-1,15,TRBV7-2,CASSSGTSGGSEQFF
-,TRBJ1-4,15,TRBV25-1,CASSASGTVPEKLFF
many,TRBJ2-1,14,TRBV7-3,CASSLLGDNGEQFF
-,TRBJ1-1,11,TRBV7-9,CASSEAREAFF
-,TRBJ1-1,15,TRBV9,CASSVASGGRTEAFF
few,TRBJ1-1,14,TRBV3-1,CASSQGEGTTEAFF
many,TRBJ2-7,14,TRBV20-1,CSAAPGAVSYEQYF
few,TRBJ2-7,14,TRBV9,CASSPGTFSYEQYF